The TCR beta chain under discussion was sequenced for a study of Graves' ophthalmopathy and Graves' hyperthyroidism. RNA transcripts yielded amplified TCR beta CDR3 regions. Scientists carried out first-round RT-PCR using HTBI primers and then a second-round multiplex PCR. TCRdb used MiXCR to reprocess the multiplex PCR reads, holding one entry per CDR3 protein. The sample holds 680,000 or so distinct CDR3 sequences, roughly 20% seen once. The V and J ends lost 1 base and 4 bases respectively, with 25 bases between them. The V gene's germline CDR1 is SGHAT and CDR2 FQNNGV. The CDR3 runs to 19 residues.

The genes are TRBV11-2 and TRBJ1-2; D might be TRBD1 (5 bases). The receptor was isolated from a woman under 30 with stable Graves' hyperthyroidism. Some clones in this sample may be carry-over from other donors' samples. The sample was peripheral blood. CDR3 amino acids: CASSLGGSSARGFSYGYTF. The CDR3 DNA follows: TGTGCCAGCAGCTTAGGGGGCTCCTCGGCGCGGGGTTTTAGCTATGGCTACACCTTC.